This T cell receptor (beta chain) emerged from a study of shared clonotypes between healthy human individuals. Profiling relied on immunoSEQ multiplex PCR, and the TCRdb table lists in-frame clones only, not all of them. The sample gives some 1.5 million clones, approximately 96% of which show up once; over 1% is in the top ten. The CDR3 is 13 amino acids. The germline V and J ends were trimmed by 8 bases and 8 bases, with 15 bases remaining between them. CDR1 SNHLY and CDR2 FYNNEI come from the germline V gene. The V and J genes are TRBV2 and TRBJ1-4; possible D gene TRBD1, 6 bases. The origin of this receptor is a man aged 30 to 45 in good health. Sequencing input: naive CD4+ T cells sorted from blood. Regarding subset: CD45RA+ positively selected. The CDR3 is CASGSERGEKLFF. In DNA form, the CDR3 reads TGTGCCAGCGGTTCGGAGAGGGGGGAAAAACTGTTTTTT.